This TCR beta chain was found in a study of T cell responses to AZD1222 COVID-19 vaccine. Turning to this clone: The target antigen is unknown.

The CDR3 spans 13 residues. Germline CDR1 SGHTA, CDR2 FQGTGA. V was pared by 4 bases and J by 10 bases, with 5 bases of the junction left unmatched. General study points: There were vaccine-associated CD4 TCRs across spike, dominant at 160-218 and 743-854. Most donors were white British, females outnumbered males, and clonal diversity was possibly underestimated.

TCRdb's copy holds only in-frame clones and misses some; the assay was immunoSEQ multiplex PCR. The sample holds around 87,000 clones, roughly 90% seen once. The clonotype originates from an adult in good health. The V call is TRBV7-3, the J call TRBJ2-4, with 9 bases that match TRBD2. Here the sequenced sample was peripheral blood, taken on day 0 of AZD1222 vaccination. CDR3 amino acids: CASSSGLAGIQYF. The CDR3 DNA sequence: TGTGCCAGCAGCTCAGGTCTAGCGGGGATTCAGTACTTC.